One and the same sample provided the 10 T cell receptor beta chains below, sequenced in a study of CD8 T cells in ankylosing spondylitis. Using its own MiXCR run on the 5' RACE reads, TCRdb lists one record per CDR3 protein. The sample has some 140,000 distinct CDR3 sequences; around 7.9% are singletons. Sample: blood, either unsorted or a sorted T cell fraction (not recorded which). These receptors all stem from a female donor with ankylosing spondylitis or in good health (not recorded which).

This clonotype was observed at least ten times. The V call is TRBV20-1, the J call TRBJ2-3, with D unclear. CDR3 size: 15 residues. The V end lost 0 bases, the J end lost 1 base, and 11 bases lay between the germline ends. From germline, CDR1 is DFQATT and CDR2 SNEGSKA (reference sequence). The CDR3 sequence is CSARDVQWGTDTQYF. Written as DNA, the CDR3 is TGCAGTGCTAGAGACGTCCAATGGGGCACAGATACGCAGTATTTT.

Of note for this clonotype: One end of the junction fails to match germline, which may point to a read error. The chain carries TRBV2 and TRBJ1-5; D call uncertain. CDR3 size: 15 residues. Looked up from germline, CDR1 is SNHLY and CDR2 is FYNNEI. DNA for the CDR3: TGTGCCAGCAGTGTAATGGGTCCCACGGCTCAGCTCCAGCATTTT. Protein product: CASSVMGPTAQLQHF.

This clonotype has a count of ten or more. V and J are TRBV2 and TRBJ2-5; D unresolved. V was cut by 0 bases and J by 4 bases, with 6 bases left in between. CDR3 length: 13 residues. Germline values: CDR1 SNHLY, CDR2 FYNNEI. CDR3 DNA sequence: TGTGCCAGCAGTGAAGCTTTCCGAGAGACCCAGTACTTC. Amino acid sequence: CASSEAFRETQYF.

This clonotype was recorded at least ten times. The V call is TRBV20-1, the J call TRBJ1-1; TRBD1 agrees at 10 bases. Germline-derived CDR1 and CDR2 are DFQATT and SNEGSKA (reference sequence). The CDR3 contains 12 residues. V lost 3 bases, J lost 7 bases, and 2 bases stayed unmatched. The CDR3, as DNA: TGCAGTGCTAGCGACAGGGGGCTTGAAGCTTTCTTT. Translation gives CSASDRGLEAFF.

This clonotype was observed many times. CDR3 sequence reads: CASSQEEGYEQYF. The DNA for the CDR3 is TGCGCCAGCAGCCAAGAGGAGGGGTACGAGCAGTACTTC. V gene TRBV4-1 combines with J gene TRBJ2-7; perhaps TRBD2 as D (6 bases). Trimming took off 0 bases at V and 4 bases at J, with 7 bases between the two ends. CDR3 length equals 13 residues. The V gene's germline CDR1 is MGHRA and CDR2 YSYEKL.

There are a few counts of this clonotype. The rearrangement links TRBV10-3 to TRBJ2-7; 9 positions match TRBD1. J lost 2 bases, V lost 5 bases, and 16 bases had no gene match. Germline V CDR1 and CDR2: ENHRY, SYGVKD. The CDR3 has 18 residues. In DNA, the CDR3 is TGTGCCATCAGTCCCTCCGCATCTCCGGGACAGGGTCCCTACGAGCAGTACTTC. Its translation is CAISPSASPGQGPYEQYF.

The table lists this clonotype with many counts. The J gene is TRBJ2-2, the V gene TRBV5-1; D uncertain. The germline V gene has CDR1 SGHRS and CDR2 YFSETQ. The V gene lost 4 bases and the J gene lost 7 bases, with 17 bases spanning the gap. This CDR3 spans 15 amino acids. The CDR3 here is CASSRDADPGGELFF. DNA for the CDR3: TGCGCCAGCAGCCGAGACGCCGACCCAGGCGGGGAGCTGTTTTTT.

This clonotype came up many times. The V and J genes are TRBV29-1 and TRBJ1-2; unclear D gene. The CDR3 sequence is 13 residues long. Germline V gene lookup returns CDR1 SQVTM and CDR2 ANQGSEA. V was clipped by 3 bases and J by 1 base, with 9 bases between them. This chain's CDR3 is CSVDGLINYGYTF. The CDR3 DNA sequence: TGCAGCGTTGATGGGCTAATTAACTATGGCTACACCTTC.

This clonotype was seen many times. V and J are TRBV10-3 and TRBJ1-1; 7 bases are a match to TRBD1. CDR3 length equals 13 residues. Germline assignment: CDR1 ENHRY and CDR2 SYGVKD. The V segment lost 4 bases and the J segment 5 bases; nucleotides outside the gene matches: 4. DNA of the CDR3: TGTGCCATCAGTGGACAGGGACTGACTGAAGCTTTCTTT. Its protein is CAISGQGLTEAFF.

The table lists this clonotype with a few counts. The CDR3 DNA reads TGTGCCAGTAGACTCCAGGGGTTTAGCAATCAGCCCCAGCATTTT. It codes for CASRLQGFSNQPQHF. The chain carries TRBV19 and TRBJ1-5, with D tentatively TRBD1 (6 bases). CDR1 LNHDA and CDR2 SQIVND come from the germline V gene (reference sequence). The CDR3 runs 15 residues. V was cut by 6 bases and J by 0 bases, with 12 bases left in between.